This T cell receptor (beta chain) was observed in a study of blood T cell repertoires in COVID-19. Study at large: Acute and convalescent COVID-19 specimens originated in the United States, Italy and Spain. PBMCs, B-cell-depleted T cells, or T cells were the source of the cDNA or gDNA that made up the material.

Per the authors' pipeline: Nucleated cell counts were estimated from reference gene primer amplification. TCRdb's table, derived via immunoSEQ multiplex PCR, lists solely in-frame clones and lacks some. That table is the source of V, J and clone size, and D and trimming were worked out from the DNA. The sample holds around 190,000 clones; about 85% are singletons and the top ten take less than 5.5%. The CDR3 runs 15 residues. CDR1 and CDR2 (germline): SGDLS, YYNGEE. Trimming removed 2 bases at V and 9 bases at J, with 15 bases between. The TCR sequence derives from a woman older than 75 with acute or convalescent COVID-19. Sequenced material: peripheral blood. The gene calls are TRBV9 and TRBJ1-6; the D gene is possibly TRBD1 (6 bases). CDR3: CASSVFAGGSSPLHF. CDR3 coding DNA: TGTGCCAGCAGCGTGTTTGCGGGGGGCAGTTCACCCCTCCACTTT.